The 19 T cell receptor beta chains reported below all come from one sample, sequenced in a study of T cell responses to AZD1222 COVID-19 vaccine. Libraries were prepared by immunoSEQ multiplex PCR; TCRdb keeps only in-frame clonotypes and omits some of them. The table has over 110,000 clones, 85% to 95% seen once; the top ten hold roughly 5%. Source: peripheral blood, taken on day 0 of AZD1222 vaccination. The source of these receptors is an adult in good health.

The genes are TRBV4-2 and TRBJ2-1; TRBD2 agrees at 8 bases. Trimming took 2 bases from V and 8 from J; bases not matched to a gene: 17. This CDR3 spans 18 amino acids. Germline lookup yields CDR1 LGHNA and CDR2 YNFKEQ. CDR3 protein: CASSQRVVPRGRLDEQFF. The CDR3 DNA follows: TGTGCCAGCAGCCAAAGGGTAGTTCCACGCGGGAGGCTCGATGAGCAGTTCTTC.

This chain links TRBV5-4 with TRBJ2-5; D is unclear. Germline V CDR1 and CDR2: SGHNT, YYREEE (reference sequence). Deletions cut 7 bases from V and 3 bases from J, with 16 bases between. The CDR3 runs to 14 residues. The CDR3 DNA reads as TGTGCCAGCGGATCGCCGGGCAGTAAAGAGACCCAGTACTTC. Translation gives CASGSPGSKETQYF.

V usage is TRBV27 and J usage is TRBJ1-5; no clear D gene. V was trimmed by 3 bases and J by 2 bases, leaving 8 bases between them. CDR1 and CDR2 from the germline V gene are MNHEY and SMNVEV (reference sequence). The CDR3 contains 14 residues. CDR3 nucleotides: TGTGCCAGCAGTTTCTTGGCTGGCAATCAGCCCCAGCATTTT. Protein sequence: CASSFLAGNQPQHF.

The gene calls are TRBV21-1 and TRBJ2-3; the listed D gene, TRBD2, was not tested against the DNA. TRBV21-1 is given as a pseudogene. The CDR3 runs 18 residues. The CDR3 region is CASSKLRERGKTTDTQYF. CDR3 nucleotides: TGTGCCAGCAGCAAATTGCGGGAGCGGGGGAAGACCACAGATACGCAGTATTTT.

The rearrangement joins TRBV3-1 (or the pseudogene TRBV3-2) to TRBJ1-2; TRBD1 is a possible D gene (6 bases). This CDR3 has 16 amino acids. V lost 0 bases to trimming and J lost 1 base, with 12 bases between them. Per germline, CDR1 LGHDT and CDR2 YNNKEL (reference sequence). CDR3 sequence reads: CASSQDAGVLNYGYTF. In DNA, the CDR3 is TGTGCCAGCAGCCAAGATGCAGGGGTTCTTAACTATGGCTACACCTTC.

V and J are TRBV2 and TRBJ2-5; D gene unclear. There are 15 residues in the CDR3. V gave up 6 bases and J gave up 4 bases, with 18 bases separating them. Per the germline V gene, CDR1 is SNHLY and CDR2 is FYNNEI. The CDR3 nucleotides are TGTGCCAGCAGCAAAACCACCGATTTTGGAGAGACCCAGTACTTC. Protein product: CASSKTTDFGETQYF.

This chain links TRBV4-3 with TRBJ2-6; 9 bases line up with TRBD1. Germline values: CDR1 LGHNA, CDR2 YSLEER. V shed 4 bases and J 10 bases; nucleotides not matched to a gene: 8. The CDR3 contains 15 residues. DNA for the CDR3: TGCGCCAGCAGCCCTTATCGGGGACAGGGAAACGTCCTGACTTTC. Translating it yields CASSPYRGQGNVLTF.

This clone has only one observation. CDR3 DNA: TGCAGTGCTAGTTCCGGGGAGGGTAGCACTGAAGCTTTCTTT. This sequence encodes CSASSGEGSTEAFF. The chain couples TRBV20-1 to TRBJ1-1, with D hard to call. The CDR3 extends over 14 amino acids. V gave up 3 bases and J gave up 4 bases, with 15 bases separating them. Germline lookup yields CDR1 DFQATT and CDR2 SNEGSKA (reference sequence).

This chain uses TRBV19 with TRBJ1-1; D gene unclear. The germline V and J ends were trimmed by 4 bases and 3 bases, with 3 bases remaining between them. Germline V gives CDR1 LNHDA, CDR2 SQIVND (reference sequence). The CDR3 runs to 11 residues. CDR3: CASSTDTEAFF. CDR3 in DNA: TGTGCCAGTAGTACGGACACTGAAGCTTTCTTT.

V gene TRBV10-3 combines with J gene TRBJ2-2, with D possibly matching TRBD2 (6 bases). CDR3 size: 15 residues. Trimming removed 7 bases from V and 0 bases from J, with 12 bases in between. CDR1 and CDR2 (germline): ENHRY, SYGVKD. The CDR3 bases are TGTGCCATCAAGGACGGGGGAGCGAACACCGGGGAGCTGTTTTTT. It translates to CAIKDGGANTGELFF.

The chain carries TRBV3-1 (or the pseudogene TRBV3-2) and TRBJ1-2, with TRBD1 as a possible D gene (5 bases). Germline V gives CDR1 LGHDT, CDR2 YNNKEL (reference sequence). The CDR3 runs 14 residues. Trimming stripped 4 bases from V and 2 bases from J, with 11 bases between. In DNA form, the CDR3 reads TGTGCCAGCAGCCGTGGGGCGGGAAACTATGGCTACACCTTC. It codes for CASSRGAGNYGYTF.

This chain links TRBV19 with TRBJ2-1; 8 bases fit TRBD2. The J segment lost 7 bases and the V segment lost 5 bases, leaving 10 bases of the junction unmatched. Germline lookup yields CDR1 LNHDA and CDR2 SQIVND (reference sequence). This CDR3 has 15 amino acids. The CDR3 DNA is TGTGCCAGTAGTGCTAGCGGGTTCGGGGGGAATGAGCAGTTCTTC. It is translated as CASSASGFGGNEQFF.

Only one count was recorded for this clone. V and J are TRBV4-2 and TRBJ1-2; D remains ambiguous. CDR1 LGHNA and CDR2 YNFKEQ come from the germline V gene. This CDR3 contains 15 residues. V was trimmed by 0 bases and J by 0 bases, leaving 8 bases between them. DNA of the CDR3: TGTGCCAGCAGCCAAGATATGGGAGCTAACTATGGCTACACCTTC. As protein: CASSQDMGANYGYTF.

The genes are TRBV18 and TRBJ1-1, with TRBD1 matching 11 bases. J gave up 4 bases and V 3 bases, and 7 bases lay outside the gene matches. The CDR3 runs 16 residues. Germline assignment: CDR1 KGHSH and CDR2 LQKENI. CDR3 residues: CASSPGLGTGGTEAFF. For the CDR3, the DNA is TGTGCCAGCTCACCGGGCTTAGGGACAGGGGGCACTGAAGCTTTCTTT.

The chain is built from TRBV2 and TRBJ1-6, with a tentative D call TRBD1 (6 bases). Trimming took off 8 bases at V and 8 bases at J, with 16 bases between the two ends. The CDR3 is 14 residues long. Germline V CDR1 and CDR2: SNHLY, FYNNEI. CDR3 nucleotides: TGTGCCAGCCAAGGGGGGCAGGGTTATTCACCCCTCCACTTT. It specifies CASQGGQGYSPLHF.

This sequence joins TRBV4-3 and TRBJ2-2; the match to TRBD2 covers 10 bases. The length of the CDR3 is 17 residues. J gave up 4 bases and V 2 bases, and 7 bases lay outside the gene matches. Germline assignment: CDR1 LGHNA and CDR2 YSLEER. CDR3 sequence: CASSQPPSGGPTGELFF. DNA of the CDR3: TGCGCCAGCAGCCAACCTCCTAGCGGGGGCCCCACCGGGGAGCTGTTTTTT.

This clone has just one count. The CDR3 protein is CASSPTGVQPQHF. CDR3 nucleotides: TGTGCCAGCTCGCCGACAGGGGTTCAGCCCCAGCATTTT. The chain links TRBV18 to TRBJ1-5; 8 nucleotides match TRBD1. The germline V gene has CDR1 KGHSH and CDR2 LQKENI. J was trimmed by 6 bases and V by 6 bases; bases with no gene match: 4. CDR3 size: 13 residues.

The chain recombines TRBV2 with TRBJ2-2, with 13 bases identical to TRBD2. With 6 bases clipped from V and 6 bases from J, the junction kept 4 bases outside the gene matches. The CDR3 totals 15 residues. Germline-derived CDR1 and CDR2 are SNHLY and FYNNEI. The CDR3 sequence: CASSGLAGVAGELFF. CDR3 in DNA: TGTGCCAGCAGCGGACTAGCGGGAGTGGCCGGGGAGCTGTTTTTT. Filled out from reference TRBV2 and TRBJ2-2, the complete variable domain reads EPEVTQTPSHQVTQMGQEVILRCVPISNHLYFYWYRQILGQKVEFLVSFYNNEISEKSEIFDDQFSVERPDGSNFTLKIRSTKLEDSAMYFCASSGLAGVAGELFFGEGSRLTVL.

The chain carries TRBV29-1 and TRBJ2-1; D is unresolved. CDR1 SQVTM and CDR2 ANQGSEA come from the germline V gene. V lost 3 bases and J 8 bases, leaving 11 bases between the germline ends. The CDR3 sequence is 12 residues long. The CDR3 spells CSVENPSDEQFF. For the CDR3, the DNA is TGCAGCGTTGAGAACCCGTCGGATGAGCAGTTCTTC.